A selection of T cell receptor beta chains follows, all from one sample in a study of T cell responses to AZD1222 COVID-19 vaccine. Only in-frame clones appear in the TCRdb table, and some are missing; sequencing was by immunoSEQ multiplex PCR. The sample consists of about 170,000 clones, around 85% of them appearing once. The sample here was peripheral blood, taken 28 days after the second AZD1222 dose. The receptors were gathered from an adult who received the AZD1222 COVID-19 vaccine. Each CDR3 is given with its conserved first and last residue. A D gene is named only where the DNA matches it firmly. Some rows have no size entry. The others give once, few or many, or a class for an expanded clone.

j_gene,len,d_gene,abundance,v_gene,CDR3aa,CDR3nt
TRBJ2-3,14,NA,NA,TRBV5-1,CASRSGSSTDTQYF,TGCGCCAGCAGAAGCGGATCAAGCACAGATACGCAGTATTTT
TRBJ1-5,14,NA,NA,TRBV3-1/TRBV3-2,CASSLGVSNQPQHF,TGTGCCAGCAGCCTGGGCGTTAGCAATCAGCCCCAGCATTTT
TRBJ1-2,14,NA,once,TRBV27,CASGTTYTSNGYTF,TGTGCCAGCGGAACGACCTACACCTCTAATGGCTACACCTTC
TRBJ1-1,16,NA,few,TRBV7-8,CASSLGATARYTEAFF,TGTGCCAGCAGCTTAGGGGCGACGGCCCGTTACACTGAAGCTTTCTTT
TRBJ1-4,15,NA,NA,TRBV7-9,CASSKPRVGSEKLFF,TGTGCCAGCAGCAAGCCCAGGGTTGGAAGTGAAAAACTGTTTTTT
TRBJ2-2,15,TRBD1,NA,TRBV7-9,CASSWGTGNTGELFF,TGTGCCAGCAGCTGGGGGACAGGGAACACCGGGGAGCTGTTTTTT
TRBJ2-1,15,TRBD1,NA,TRBV5-1,CASSWTGGIEDEQFF,TGCGCCAGCAGCTGGACAGGGGGCATCGAGGATGAGCAGTTCTTC
TRBJ1-3,15,NA,NA,TRBV5-5,CASSLDQGLGNTIYF,TGTGCCAGCAGCTTGGATCAGGGCCTTGGAAACACCATATATTTT
TRBJ1-4,12,NA,NA,TRBV11-2,CASSLVGEKLFF,TGTGCCAGCAGCTTAGTTGGAGAAAAACTGTTTTTT
TRBJ2-7,12,NA,once,TRBV7-2,CASSRRREEQYF,TGTGCCAGCAGCCGCCGACGGGAAGAGCAGTACTTC
TRBJ1-2,11,NA,NA,TRBV29-1,CSVQVDYGYTF,TGCAGCGTTCAGGTTGACTATGGCTACACCTTC
TRBJ1-1,15,NA,NA,TRBV19,CASSYERGRNTEAFF,TGTGCCAGTAGTTACGAGCGGGGGAGGAACACTGAAGCTTTCTTT
TRBJ1-5,20,NA,NA,TRBV3-1/TRBV3-2,CASSQDSAADPSVGPQPQHF,TGTGCCAGCAGCCAAGATTCGGCAGCCGATCCCTCCGTCGGGCCTCAGCCCCAGCATTTT
TRBJ2-6,16,NA,NA,TRBV15,CATSTKLRSGANVLTF,TGTGCCACCAGCACGAAACTGCGCTCTGGGGCCAACGTCCTGACTTTC
TRBJ2-1,15,NA,NA,TRBV5-1,CASSLDGSSYNEQFF,TGCGCCAGCAGCCTGGACGGGAGCTCCTACAATGAGCAGTTCTTC
TRBJ2-7,16,NA,once,TRBV5-1,CASSPDAGRKPYEQYF,TGCGCCAGCAGCCCGGACGCCGGTCGGAAGCCCTACGAGCAGTACTTC
TRBJ2-3,12,NA,NA,TRBV10-3,CAISGGGNTQYF,TGTGCCATCAGCGGAGGCGGAAATACGCAGTATTTT
TRBJ1-2,15,NA,once,TRBV4-3,CASSPVVGDNYGYTF,TGCGCCAGCAGCCCCGTTGTTGGGGATAACTATGGCTACACCTTC
TRBJ1-2,16,NA,NA,TRBV10-3,CAISEYGTPLLYGYTF,TGTGCCATCAGTGAGTACGGGACTCCTCTCCTTTATGGCTACACCTTC
TRBJ1-4,13,NA,NA,TRBV4-1,CASSQVGGEKLFF,TGCGCCAGCAGCCAGGTAGGGGGTGAAAAACTGTTTTTT
TRBJ1-6,17,TRBD1,NA,TRBV3-1/TRBV3-2,CASSQVGTAVYNSPLHF,TGTGCCAGCAGCCAAGTAGGGACAGCCGTCTATAATTCACCCCTCCACTTT
TRBJ2-1,14,TRBD2,NA,TRBV19,CASSMTSGGDEQFF,TGTGCCAGTAGCATGACTAGCGGGGGTGATGAGCAGTTCTTC
TRBJ1-1,13,NA,NA,TRBV15,CATSRDLSTEAFF,TGTGCCACCAGCAGAGATCTCAGCACTGAAGCTTTCTTT
TRBJ2-3,14,NA,NA,TRBV6-4,CASSASYTADTQYF,TGTGCCAGCAGTGCTTCTTACACGGCAGATACGCAGTATTTT
TRBJ1-2,14,NA,NA,TRBV19,CASSSTSMDYGYTF,TGTGCCAGTAGTTCGACAAGCATGGACTATGGCTACACCTTC
TRBJ1-2,13,NA,NA,TRBV6-5,CASSYGQYYGYTF,TGTGCCAGCAGTTACGGACAGTACTATGGCTACACCTTC
TRBJ1-4,16,NA,NA,TRBV5-1,CASSLDGGTTNEKLFF,TGCGCCAGCAGCTTGGACGGGGGTACAACTAATGAAAAACTGTTTTTT
TRBJ2-2,13,NA,once,TRBV7-2,CASSFQQTGELFF,TGTGCCAGCAGCTTTCAACAAACCGGGGAGCTGTTTTTT
TRBJ1-5,14,TRBD1,NA,TRBV6-6,CASSQDRTVQPQHF,TGTGCCAGCAGCCAGGACAGGACGGTTCAGCCCCAGCATTTT
TRBJ2-7,13,NA,NA,TRBV4-2,CASSQEFIREQYF,TGTGCCAGCAGCCAAGAGTTTATCCGCGAGCAGTACTTC
TRBJ2-4,18,TRBD1,NA,TRBV7-9,CASSPRTGGDMAKNIQYF,TGTGCCAGCAGCCCGCGGACAGGGGGGGACATGGCCAAAAACATTCAGTACTTC
TRBJ1-4,14,NA,once,TRBV24-1,CATSDADYDEKLFF,TGTGCCACCAGTGATGCCGACTACGATGAAAAACTGTTTTTT
TRBJ2-7,9,NA,NA,TRBV7-8,CASGPEQYF,TGTGCCAGCGGGCCCGAGCAGTACTTC
TRBJ1-5,17,NA,NA,TRBV19,CASTRAPSLYSNQPQHF,TGTGCCAGCACCCGAGCCCCCAGTCTATATAGCAATCAGCCCCAGCATTTT
TRBJ2-7,16,TRBD2,NA,TRBV6-2/TRBV6-3,CASSDLPASGSYEQYF,TGTGCCAGCAGTGACCTCCCGGCTAGCGGATCCTACGAGCAGTACTTC
TRBJ2-7,14,TRBD2,NA,TRBV11-3,CASTRSGGRDEQYF,TGTGCCAGCACCCGAAGCGGGGGGCGGGACGAGCAGTACTTC
TRBJ1-2,14,TRBD1,NA,TRBV18,CASSPRQGVDGYTF,TGTGCCAGCTCACCGCGCCAGGGGGTGGATGGCTACACCTTC
TRBJ1-3,15,NA,NA,TRBV5-1,CASSLDRASGNTIYF,TGCGCCAGCAGCTTGGACAGGGCATCTGGAAACACCATATATTTT
TRBJ2-7,12,NA,NA,TRBV2,CASSASSYEQYF,TGTGCCAGCAGTGCCAGCTCCTACGAGCAGTACTTC
TRBJ2-7,17,TRBD1,NA,TRBV20-1,CSASRRWGQGFSYEQYF,TGCAGTGCTAGTCGAAGGTGGGGACAGGGTTTCTCCTACGAGCAGTACTTC
TRBJ2-1,15,TRBD1,NA,TRBV6-5,CASSYGTGRVYEQFF,TGTGCCAGCAGTTACGGGACAGGGAGGGTCTATGAGCAGTTCTTC
TRBJ2-7,13,NA,NA,TRBV29-1,CSVVRADHYEQYF,TGCAGCGTTGTCAGAGCGGACCACTACGAGCAGTACTTC
TRBJ2-7,16,TRBD1,NA,TRBV5-6,CASSSEGQGDSYEQYF,TGTGCCAGCAGCTCGGAGGGACAGGGGGACTCCTACGAGCAGTACTTC
TRBJ1-1,13,NA,NA,TRBV5-1,CASSAGSNTEAFF,TGCGCCAGCAGCGCCGGGTCGAACACTGAAGCTTTCTTT
TRBJ1-2,15,NA,NA,TRBV11-2,CASSSWEGLNYGYTF,TGTGCCAGCAGCTCATGGGAGGGCCTTAACTATGGCTACACCTTC
TRBJ2-1,17,TRBD2,NA,TRBV9,CASSAQRGLAGTNEQFF,TGTGCCAGCAGCGCCCAGCGGGGACTAGCGGGAACCAATGAGCAGTTCTTC
TRBJ2-7,13,NA,NA,TRBV7-9,CASSKLGSYEQYF,TGTGCCAGCAGCAAACTCGGGTCCTACGAGCAGTACTTC
TRBJ2-7,13,TRBD2,NA,TRBV12-3/TRBV12-4,CASRISGAREQYF,TGTGCCAGCAGGATTAGCGGGGCTCGCGAGCAGTACTTC
TRBJ1-1,13,TRBD1,NA,TRBV5-4,CASSQGQPFEAFF,TGTGCCAGCAGCCAGGGACAGCCTTTCGAAGCTTTCTTT
TRBJ2-1,14,TRBD2,NA,TRBV19,CASSWTSGGKEQFF,TGTGCCAGTAGTTGGACTAGCGGGGGGAAGGAGCAGTTCTTC
TRBJ1-1,17,TRBD1,NA,TRBV11-2,CASSLDVTQGGDTEAFF,TGTGCCAGCAGCTTAGATGTGACCCAGGGGGGGGACACTGAAGCTTTCTTT